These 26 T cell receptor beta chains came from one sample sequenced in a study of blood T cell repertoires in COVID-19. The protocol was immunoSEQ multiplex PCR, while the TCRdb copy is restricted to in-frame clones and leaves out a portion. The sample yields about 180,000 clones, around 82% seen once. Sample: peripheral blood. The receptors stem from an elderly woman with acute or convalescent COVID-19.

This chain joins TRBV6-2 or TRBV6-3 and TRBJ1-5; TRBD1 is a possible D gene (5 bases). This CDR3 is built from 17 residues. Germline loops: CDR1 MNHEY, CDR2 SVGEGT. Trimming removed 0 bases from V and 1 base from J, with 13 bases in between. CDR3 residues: CASSYSRSGGSNQPQHF. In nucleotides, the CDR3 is TGTGCCAGCAGTTACTCAAGAAGCGGGGGGAGCAATCAGCCCCAGCATTTT.

CDR3 residues: CASSFWTGDFAKNIQYF. The CDR3 bases are TGTGCCAGCAGCTTCTGGACAGGGGACTTTGCCAAAAACATTCAGTACTTC. The chain employs TRBV5-4 and TRBJ2-4; the match to TRBD1 covers 9 bases. The CDR3 loop spans 17 amino acids. The V gene end was trimmed by 2 bases and the J gene end by 1 base; junction bases not matched to a gene: 7. Germline values: CDR1 SGHNT, CDR2 YYREEE (reference sequence).

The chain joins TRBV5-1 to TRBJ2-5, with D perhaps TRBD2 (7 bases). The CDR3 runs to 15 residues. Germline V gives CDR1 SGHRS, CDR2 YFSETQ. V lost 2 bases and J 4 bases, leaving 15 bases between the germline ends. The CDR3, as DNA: TGCGCCAGCAGCTTAGGGGGGGCACTTGGAGAGACCCAGTACTTC. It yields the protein CASSLGGALGETQYF. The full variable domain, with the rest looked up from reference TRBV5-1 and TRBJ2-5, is KAGVTQTPRYLIKTRGQQVTLSCSPISGHRSVSWYQQTPGQGLQFLFEYFSETQRNKGNFPGRFSGRQFSNSRSEMNVSTLELGDSALYLCASSLGGALGETQYFGPGTRLLVL.

CDR3 loop: CAIRRQGAGGYTF. For the CDR3, the DNA is TGTGCCATCAGAAGACAGGGGGCGGGAGGCTACACCTTC. The gene calls are TRBV10-3 and TRBJ1-2, with 10 bases lining up with TRBD1. The CDR3 runs to 13 residues. The germline V gene has CDR1 ENHRY and CDR2 SYGVKD. V was pared by 6 bases and J by 8 bases, with 6 bases of the junction left unmatched.

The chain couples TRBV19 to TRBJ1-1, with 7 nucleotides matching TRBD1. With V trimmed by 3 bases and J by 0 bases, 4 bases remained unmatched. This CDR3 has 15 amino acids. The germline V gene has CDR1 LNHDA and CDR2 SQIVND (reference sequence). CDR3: CASSMLDRLNTEAFF. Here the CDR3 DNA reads TGTGCCAGTAGTATGCTGGACAGGTTGAACACTGAAGCTTTCTTT.

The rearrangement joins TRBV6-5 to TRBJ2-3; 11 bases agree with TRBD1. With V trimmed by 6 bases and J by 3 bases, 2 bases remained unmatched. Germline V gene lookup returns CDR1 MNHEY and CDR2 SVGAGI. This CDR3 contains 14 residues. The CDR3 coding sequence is TGTGCCAGCAGGGGACAGGGGGGAACAGATACGCAGTATTTT. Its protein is CASRGQGGTDTQYF.

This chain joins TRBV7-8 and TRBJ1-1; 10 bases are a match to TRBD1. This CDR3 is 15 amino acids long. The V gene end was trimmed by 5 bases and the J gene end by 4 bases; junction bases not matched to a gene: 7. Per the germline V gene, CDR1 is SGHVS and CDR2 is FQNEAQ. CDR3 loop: CASSPRTGGSTEAFF. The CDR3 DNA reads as TGTGCCAGCAGCCCTCGGACAGGGGGAAGCACTGAAGCTTTCTTT.

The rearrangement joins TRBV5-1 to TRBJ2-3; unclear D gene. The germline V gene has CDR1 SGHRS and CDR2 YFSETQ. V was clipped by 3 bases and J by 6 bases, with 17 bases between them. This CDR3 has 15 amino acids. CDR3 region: CASSWAESRSDTQYF. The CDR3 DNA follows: TGCGCCAGCAGCTGGGCAGAGTCACGATCGGATACGCAGTATTTT.

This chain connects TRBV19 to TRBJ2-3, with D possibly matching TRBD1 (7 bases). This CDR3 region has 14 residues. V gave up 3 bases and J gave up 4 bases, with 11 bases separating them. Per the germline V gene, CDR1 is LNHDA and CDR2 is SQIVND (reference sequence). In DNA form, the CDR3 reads TGTGCCAGTAGTATTGGAGGGGGCGCAGATACGCAGTATTTT. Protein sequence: CASSIGGGADTQYF. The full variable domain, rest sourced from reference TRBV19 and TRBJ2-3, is DGGITQSPKYLFRKEGQNVTLSCEQNLNHDAMYWYRQDPGQGLRLIYYSQIVNDFQKGDIAEGYSVSREKKESFPLTVTSAQKNPTAFYLCASSIGGGADTQYFGPGTRLTVL.

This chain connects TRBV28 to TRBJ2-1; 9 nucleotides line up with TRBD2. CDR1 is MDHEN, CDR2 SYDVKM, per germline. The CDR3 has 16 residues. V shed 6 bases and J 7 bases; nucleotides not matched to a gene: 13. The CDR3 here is CASRAGGRAGMNEQFF. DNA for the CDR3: TGTGCCAGCAGGGCCGGCGGGAGGGCCGGCATGAATGAGCAGTTCTTC.

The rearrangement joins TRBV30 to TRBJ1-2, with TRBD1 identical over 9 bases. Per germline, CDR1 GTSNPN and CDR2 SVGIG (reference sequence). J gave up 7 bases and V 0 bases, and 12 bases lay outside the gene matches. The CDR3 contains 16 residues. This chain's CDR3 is CAWSVDRGTYGGGYTF. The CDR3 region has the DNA TGTGCCTGGAGTGTAGACAGGGGGACCTACGGGGGTGGCTACACCTTC.

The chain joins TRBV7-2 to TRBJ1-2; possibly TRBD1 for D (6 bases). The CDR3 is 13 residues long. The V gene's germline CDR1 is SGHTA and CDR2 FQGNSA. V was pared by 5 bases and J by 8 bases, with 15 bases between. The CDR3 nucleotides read TGTGCCAGCAGCGCCCTAAGGGGGAGCGGCTACACCTTC. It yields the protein CASSALRGSGYTF.

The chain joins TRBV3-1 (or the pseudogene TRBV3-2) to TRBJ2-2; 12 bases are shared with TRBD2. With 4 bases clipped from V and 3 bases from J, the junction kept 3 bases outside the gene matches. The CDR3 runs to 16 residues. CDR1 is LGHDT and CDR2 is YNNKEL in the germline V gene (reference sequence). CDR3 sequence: CASSRRLAGDTGELFF. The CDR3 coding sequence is TGTGCCAGCAGCCGCAGACTAGCGGGAGACACCGGGGAGCTGTTTTTT.

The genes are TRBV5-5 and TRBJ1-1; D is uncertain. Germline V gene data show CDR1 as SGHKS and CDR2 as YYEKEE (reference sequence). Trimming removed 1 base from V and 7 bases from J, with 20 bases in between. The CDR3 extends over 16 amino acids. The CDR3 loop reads CASSLSAGSLVFEAFF. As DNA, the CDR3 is TGTGCCAGCAGCTTGTCCGCCGGGAGCCTAGTTTTTGAAGCTTTCTTT.

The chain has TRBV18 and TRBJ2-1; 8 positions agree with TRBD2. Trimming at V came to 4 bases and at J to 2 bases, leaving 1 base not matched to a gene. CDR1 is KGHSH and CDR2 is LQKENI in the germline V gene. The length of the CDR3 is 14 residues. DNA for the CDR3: TGTGCCAGCTCACGGACTAGCCCCTACAATGAGCAGTTCTTC. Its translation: CASSRTSPYNEQFF.

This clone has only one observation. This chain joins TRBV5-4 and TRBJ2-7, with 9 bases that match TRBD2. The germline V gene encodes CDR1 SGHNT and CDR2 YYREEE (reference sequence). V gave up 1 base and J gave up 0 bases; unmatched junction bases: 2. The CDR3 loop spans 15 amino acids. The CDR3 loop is CASSLLRGGSYEQYF. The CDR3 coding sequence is TGTGCCAGCAGCTTGTTGCGGGGGGGCTCCTACGAGCAGTACTTC.

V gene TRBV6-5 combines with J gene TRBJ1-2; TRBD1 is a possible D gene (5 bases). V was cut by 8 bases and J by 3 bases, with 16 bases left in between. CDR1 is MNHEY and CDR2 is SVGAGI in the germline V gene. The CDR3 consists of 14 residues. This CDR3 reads CASLGLTGDYGYTF. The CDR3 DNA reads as TGTGCCAGCCTCGGCTTAACAGGTGACTATGGCTACACCTTC.

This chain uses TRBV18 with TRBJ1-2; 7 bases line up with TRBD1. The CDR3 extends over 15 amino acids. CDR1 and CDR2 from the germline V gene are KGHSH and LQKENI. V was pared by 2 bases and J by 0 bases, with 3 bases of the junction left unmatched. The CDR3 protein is CASSPGTEPNYGYTF. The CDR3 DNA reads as TGTGCCAGCTCACCAGGGACAGAACCTAACTATGGCTACACCTTC.

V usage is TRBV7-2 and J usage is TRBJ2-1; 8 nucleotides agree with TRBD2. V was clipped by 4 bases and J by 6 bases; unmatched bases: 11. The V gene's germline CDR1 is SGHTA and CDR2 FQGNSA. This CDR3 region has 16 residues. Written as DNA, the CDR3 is TGTGCCAGCAGCTCGCTCATAGCGGGACGGGGCAATGAGCAGTTCTTC. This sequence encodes CASSSLIAGRGNEQFF.

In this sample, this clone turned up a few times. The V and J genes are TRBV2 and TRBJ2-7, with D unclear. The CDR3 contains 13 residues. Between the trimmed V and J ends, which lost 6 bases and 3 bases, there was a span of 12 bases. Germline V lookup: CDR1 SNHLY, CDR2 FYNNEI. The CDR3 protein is CASRLTLDYEQYF. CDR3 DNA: TGTGCCAGCAGGTTGACATTAGACTACGAGCAGTACTTC. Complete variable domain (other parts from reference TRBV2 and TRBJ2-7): EPEVTQTPSHQVTQMGQEVILRCVPISNHLYFYWYRQILGQKVEFLVSFYNNEISEKSEIFDDQFSVERPDGSNFTLKIRSTKLEDSAMYFCASRLTLDYEQYFGPGTRLTVT.

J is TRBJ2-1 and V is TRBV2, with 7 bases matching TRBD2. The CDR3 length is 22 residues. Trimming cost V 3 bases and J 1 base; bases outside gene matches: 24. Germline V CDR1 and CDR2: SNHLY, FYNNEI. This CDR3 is CASSDTVLKRDGTLVSYNEQFF. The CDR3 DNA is TGTGCCAGCAGTGATACGGTCCTAAAGCGGGACGGCACCCTAGTGTCCTACAATGAGCAGTTCTTC.

The CDR3 sequence is CSGHRGLTEAFF. In DNA, the CDR3 is TGCAGCGGACACAGGGGTCTCACTGAAGCTTTCTTT. This chain connects TRBV29-1 to TRBJ1-1; TRBD1 aligns across 7 bases. V lost 7 bases to trimming and J lost 4 bases; unmatched junction nucleotides: 6. In germline, CDR1 is SQVTM, CDR2 ANQGSEA. This CDR3 spans 12 amino acids.

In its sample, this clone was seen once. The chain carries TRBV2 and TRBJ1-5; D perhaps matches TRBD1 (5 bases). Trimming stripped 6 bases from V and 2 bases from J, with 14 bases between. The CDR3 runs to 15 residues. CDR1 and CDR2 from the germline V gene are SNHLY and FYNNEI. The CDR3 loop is CASRGGAPGNQPQHF. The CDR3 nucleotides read TGTGCCAGCAGGGGGGGAGCTCCAGGCAATCAGCCCCAGCATTTT.

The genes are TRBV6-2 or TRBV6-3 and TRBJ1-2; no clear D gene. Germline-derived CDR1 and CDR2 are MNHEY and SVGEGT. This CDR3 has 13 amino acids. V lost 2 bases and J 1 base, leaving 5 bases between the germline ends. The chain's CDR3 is CASSYLSNYGYTF. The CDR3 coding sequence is TGTGCCAGCAGTTACCTCAGTAACTATGGCTACACCTTC.

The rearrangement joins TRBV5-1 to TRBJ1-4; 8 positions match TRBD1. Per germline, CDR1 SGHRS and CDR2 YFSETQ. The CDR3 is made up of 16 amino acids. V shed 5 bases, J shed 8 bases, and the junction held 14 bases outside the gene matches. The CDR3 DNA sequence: TGCGCCAGCAGTTTCCAGGGGCAGGGGGCTTCGGAAAAACTGTTTTTT. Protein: CASSFQGQGASEKLFF.

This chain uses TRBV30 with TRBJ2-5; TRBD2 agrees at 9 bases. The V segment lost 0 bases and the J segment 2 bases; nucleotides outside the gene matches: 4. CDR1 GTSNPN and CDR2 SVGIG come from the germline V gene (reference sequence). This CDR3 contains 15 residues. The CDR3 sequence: CAWSVRTSVQETQYF. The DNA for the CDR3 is TGTGCCTGGAGTGTTAGGACTAGCGTTCAAGAGACCCAGTACTTC.